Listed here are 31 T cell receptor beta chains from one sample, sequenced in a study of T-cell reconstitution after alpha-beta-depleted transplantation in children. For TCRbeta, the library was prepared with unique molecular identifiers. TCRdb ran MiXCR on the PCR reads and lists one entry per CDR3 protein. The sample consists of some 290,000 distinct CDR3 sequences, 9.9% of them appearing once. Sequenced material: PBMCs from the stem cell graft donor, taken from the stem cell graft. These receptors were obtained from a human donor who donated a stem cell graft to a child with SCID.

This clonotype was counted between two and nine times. The CDR3 coding sequence is TGTGCCAGCAGCGAAACCGGGACAGAATATGAAAAACTGTTTTTT. Translating it yields CASSETGTEYEKLFF. The chain couples TRBV7-8 to TRBJ1-4; 7 bases match TRBD1. Per germline, CDR1 SGHVS and CDR2 FQNEAQ. The CDR3 is 15 residues long. With 5 bases clipped from V and 6 bases from J, the junction kept 9 bases outside the gene matches.

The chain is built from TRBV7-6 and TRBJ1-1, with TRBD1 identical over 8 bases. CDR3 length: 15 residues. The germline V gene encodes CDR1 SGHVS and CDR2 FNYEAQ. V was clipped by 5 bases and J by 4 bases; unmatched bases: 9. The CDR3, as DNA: TGTGCCAGCAGCCCAAAGACAGGGGTGGTCACTGAAGCTTTCTTT. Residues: CASSPKTGVVTEAFF.

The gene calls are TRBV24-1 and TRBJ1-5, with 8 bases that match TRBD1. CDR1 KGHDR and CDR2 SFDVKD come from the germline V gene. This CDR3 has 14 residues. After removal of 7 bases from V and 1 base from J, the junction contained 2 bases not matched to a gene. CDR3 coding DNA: TGTGCCACCAGGGACAGGGCGAGCAATCAGCCCCAGCATTTT. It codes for CATRDRASNQPQHF.

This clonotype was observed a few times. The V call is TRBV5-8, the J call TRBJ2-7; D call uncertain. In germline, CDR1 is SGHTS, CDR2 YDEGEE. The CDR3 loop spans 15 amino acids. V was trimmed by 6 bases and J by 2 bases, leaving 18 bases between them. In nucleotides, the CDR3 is TGTGCCAGCAAAAGTAGGGCAGGCTTAACCTACGAGCAGTACTTC. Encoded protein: CASKSRAGLTYEQYF.

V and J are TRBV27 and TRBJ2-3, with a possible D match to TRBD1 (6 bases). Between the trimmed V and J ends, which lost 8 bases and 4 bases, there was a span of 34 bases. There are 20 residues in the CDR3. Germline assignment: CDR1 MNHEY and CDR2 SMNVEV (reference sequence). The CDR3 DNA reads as TGTGCCAGCCGACCTGTTAGCAGAGCGTGGAATAGGAACAGGGCAGATACGCAGTATTTT. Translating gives CASRPVSRAWNRNRADTQYF.

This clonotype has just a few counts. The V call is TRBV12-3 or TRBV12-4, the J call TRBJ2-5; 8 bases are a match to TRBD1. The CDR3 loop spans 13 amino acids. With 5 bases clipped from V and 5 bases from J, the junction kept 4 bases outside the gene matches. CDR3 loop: CASSVDRAETQYF. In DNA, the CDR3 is TGTGCCAGCAGTGTGGACAGGGCGGAGACCCAGTACTTC.

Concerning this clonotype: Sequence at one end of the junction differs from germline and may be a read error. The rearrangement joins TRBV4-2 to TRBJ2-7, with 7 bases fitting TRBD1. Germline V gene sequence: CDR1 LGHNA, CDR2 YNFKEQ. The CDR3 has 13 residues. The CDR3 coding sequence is TGTGCCAGCAGCCCCGGACAGGTCTACGAGCCGTACTTC. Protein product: CASSPGQVYEPYF.

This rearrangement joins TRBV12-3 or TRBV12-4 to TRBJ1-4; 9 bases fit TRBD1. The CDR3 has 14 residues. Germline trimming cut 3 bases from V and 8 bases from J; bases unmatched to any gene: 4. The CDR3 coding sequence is TGTGCCAGCAGTTTGGGACAGGGAGAAGAAAAACTGTTTTTT. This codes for CASSLGQGEEKLFF.

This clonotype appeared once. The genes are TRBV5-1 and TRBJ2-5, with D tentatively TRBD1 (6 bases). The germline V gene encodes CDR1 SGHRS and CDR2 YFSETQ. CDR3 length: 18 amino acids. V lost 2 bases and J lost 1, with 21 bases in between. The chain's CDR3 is CASSLRGQIGPPQETQYF. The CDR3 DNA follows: TGCGCCAGCAGCTTACGAGGACAGATCGGACCCCCCCAAGAGACCCAGTACTTC.

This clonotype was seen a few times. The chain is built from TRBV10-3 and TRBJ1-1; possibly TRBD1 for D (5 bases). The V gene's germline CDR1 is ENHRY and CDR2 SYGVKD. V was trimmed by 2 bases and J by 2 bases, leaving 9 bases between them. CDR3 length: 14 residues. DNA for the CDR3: TGTGCCATCAGTGAGCAGGGACGAAACACTGAAGCTTTCTTT. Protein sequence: CAISEQGRNTEAFF.

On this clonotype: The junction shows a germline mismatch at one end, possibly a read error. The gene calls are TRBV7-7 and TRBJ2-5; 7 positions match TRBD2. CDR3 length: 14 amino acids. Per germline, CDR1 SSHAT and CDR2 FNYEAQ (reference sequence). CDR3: CASTTGGTKETQYF. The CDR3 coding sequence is TGTGCTAGCACCACCGGAGGGACTAAAGAGACCCAGTACTTC.

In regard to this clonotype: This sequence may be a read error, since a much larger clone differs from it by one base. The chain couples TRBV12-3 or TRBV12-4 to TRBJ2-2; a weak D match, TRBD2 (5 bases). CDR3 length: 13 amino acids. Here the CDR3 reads CASSFWGTGEQFF. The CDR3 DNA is TGTGCCAGCAGTTTTTGGGGTACCGGGGAGCAGTTTTTT.

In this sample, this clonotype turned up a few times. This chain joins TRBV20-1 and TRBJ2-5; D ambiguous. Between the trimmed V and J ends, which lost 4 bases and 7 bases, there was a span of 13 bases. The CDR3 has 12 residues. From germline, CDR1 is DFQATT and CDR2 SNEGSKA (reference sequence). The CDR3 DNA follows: TGCAGTGCTAAAATGGGAACTTTGACCCAGTACTTC. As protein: CSAKMGTLTQYF.

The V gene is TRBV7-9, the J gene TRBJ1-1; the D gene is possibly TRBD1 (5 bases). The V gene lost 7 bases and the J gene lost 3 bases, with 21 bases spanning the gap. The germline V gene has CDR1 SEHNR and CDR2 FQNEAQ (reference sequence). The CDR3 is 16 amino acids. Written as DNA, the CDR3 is TGTGCCAGCAAAAACTACCAAACCGCAGGGCACACTGAAGCTTTCTTT. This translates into CASKNYQTAGHTEAFF. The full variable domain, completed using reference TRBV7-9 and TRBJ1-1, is DTGVSQNPRHKITKRGQNVTFRCDPISEHNRLYWYRQTLGQGPEFLTYFQNEAQLEKSRLLSDRFSAERPKGSFSTLEIQRTEQGDSAMYLCASKNYQTAGHTEAFFGQGTRLTVV.

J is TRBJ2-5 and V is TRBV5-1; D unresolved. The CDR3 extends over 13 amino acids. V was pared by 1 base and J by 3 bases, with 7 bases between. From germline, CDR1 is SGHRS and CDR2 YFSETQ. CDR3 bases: TGCGCCAGCAGCTTGAATCGGAAAGAGACCCAGTACTTC. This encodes CASSLNRKETQYF.

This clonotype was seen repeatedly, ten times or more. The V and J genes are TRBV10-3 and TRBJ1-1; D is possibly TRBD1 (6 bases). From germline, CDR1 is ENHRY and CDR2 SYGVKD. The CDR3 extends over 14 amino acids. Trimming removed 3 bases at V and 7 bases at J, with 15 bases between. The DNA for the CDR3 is TGTGCCATCAGTGACCCTCGGGGGGCGAGTGAAGCTTTCTTT. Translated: CAISDPRGASEAFF.

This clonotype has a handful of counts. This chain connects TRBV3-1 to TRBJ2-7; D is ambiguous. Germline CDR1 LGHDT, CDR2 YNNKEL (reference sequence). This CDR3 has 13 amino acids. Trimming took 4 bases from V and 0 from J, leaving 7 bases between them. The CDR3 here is CASSPMDSYEQYF. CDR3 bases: TGTGCCAGCAGCCCTATGGACTCCTACGAGCAGTACTTC.

CDR3 bases: TGTGCCAGCAGCTTTGGCAGGGAGCCCAATCAGCCCCAGCATTTT. Amino acids: CASSFGREPNQPQHF. The chain joins TRBV7-9 to TRBJ1-5, with a weak D call TRBD1 (5 bases). The germline V and J ends were trimmed by 3 bases and 3 bases, with 12 bases remaining between them. Germline lookup yields CDR1 SEHNR and CDR2 FQNEAQ (reference sequence). The CDR3 runs to 15 residues.

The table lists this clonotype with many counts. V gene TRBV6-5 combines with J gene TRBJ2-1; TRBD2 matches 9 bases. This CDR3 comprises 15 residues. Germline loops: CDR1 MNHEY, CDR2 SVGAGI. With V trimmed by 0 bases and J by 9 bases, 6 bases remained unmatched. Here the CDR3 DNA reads TGTGCCAGCAGTTACTCCCCGGGACTAGCTAGTGAGCAGTTCTTC. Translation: CASSYSPGLASEQFF.

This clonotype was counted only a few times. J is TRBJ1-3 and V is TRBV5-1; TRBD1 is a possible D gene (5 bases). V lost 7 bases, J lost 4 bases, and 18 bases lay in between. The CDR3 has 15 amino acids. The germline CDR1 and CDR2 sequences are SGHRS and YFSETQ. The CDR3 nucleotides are TGCGCCAGCGGGTCTAACTCAGGGACCGGAAACACCATATATTTT. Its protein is CASGSNSGTGNTIYF.

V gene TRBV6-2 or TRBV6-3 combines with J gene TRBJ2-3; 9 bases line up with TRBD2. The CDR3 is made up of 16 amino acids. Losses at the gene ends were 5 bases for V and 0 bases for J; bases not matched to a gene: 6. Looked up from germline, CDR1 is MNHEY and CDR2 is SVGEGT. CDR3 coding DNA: TGTGCCAGCAGTCAAACCGGACTAGCGAGCACAGATACGCAGTATTTT. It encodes CASSQTGLASTDTQYF.

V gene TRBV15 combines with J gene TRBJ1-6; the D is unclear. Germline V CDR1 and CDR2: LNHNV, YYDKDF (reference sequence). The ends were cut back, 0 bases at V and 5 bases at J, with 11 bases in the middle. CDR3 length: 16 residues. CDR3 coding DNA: TGTGCCACCAGCAGAGAGATCGGCCAGAATAATTCACCCCTCCACTTT. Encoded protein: CATSREIGQNNSPLHF.

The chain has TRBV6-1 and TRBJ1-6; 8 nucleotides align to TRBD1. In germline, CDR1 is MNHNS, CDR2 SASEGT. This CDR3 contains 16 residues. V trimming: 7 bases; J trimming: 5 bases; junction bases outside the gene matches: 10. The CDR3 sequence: CASTTTGAFDNSPLHF. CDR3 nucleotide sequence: TGTGCCAGCACCACGACAGGGGCGTTCGATAATTCACCCCTCCACTTT.

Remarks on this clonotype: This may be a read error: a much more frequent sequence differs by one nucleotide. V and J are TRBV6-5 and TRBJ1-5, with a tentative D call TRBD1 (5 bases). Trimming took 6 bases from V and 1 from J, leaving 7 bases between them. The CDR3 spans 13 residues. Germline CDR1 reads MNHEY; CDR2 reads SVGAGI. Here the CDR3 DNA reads TGTGCCAGCAGGCCAGGGAGCAATCAGCCCCAGCATTTT. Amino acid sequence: CASRPGSNQPQHF.

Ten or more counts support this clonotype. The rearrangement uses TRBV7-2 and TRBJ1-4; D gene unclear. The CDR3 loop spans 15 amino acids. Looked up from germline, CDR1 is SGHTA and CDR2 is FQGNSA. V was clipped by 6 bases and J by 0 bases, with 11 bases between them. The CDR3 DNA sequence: TGTGCCAGCAGTAGGACGGCTGCAACTAATGAAAAACTGTTTTTT. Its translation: CASSRTAATNEKLFF.

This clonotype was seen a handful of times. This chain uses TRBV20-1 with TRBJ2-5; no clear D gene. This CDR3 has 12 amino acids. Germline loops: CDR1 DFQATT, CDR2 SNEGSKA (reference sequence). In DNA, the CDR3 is TGCAGCGCCATCGGTTTTCAAGAGACCCAGTACTTC. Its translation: CSAIGFQETQYF.

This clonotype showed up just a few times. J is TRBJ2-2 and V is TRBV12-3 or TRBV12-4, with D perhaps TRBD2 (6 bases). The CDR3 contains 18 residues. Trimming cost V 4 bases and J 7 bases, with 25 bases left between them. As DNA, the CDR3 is TGTGCCAGCAGTTCCGCGTCCCCGGGACTGTCTCCTTTCGGGGAGCTGTTTTTT. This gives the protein CASSSASPGLSPFGELFF.

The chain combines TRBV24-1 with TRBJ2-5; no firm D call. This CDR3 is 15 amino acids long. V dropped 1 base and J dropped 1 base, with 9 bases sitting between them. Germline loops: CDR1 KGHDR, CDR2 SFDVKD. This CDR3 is CATSDFAGGQETQYF. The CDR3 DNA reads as TGTGCCACCAGTGATTTTGCAGGCGGCCAAGAGACCCAGTACTTC.

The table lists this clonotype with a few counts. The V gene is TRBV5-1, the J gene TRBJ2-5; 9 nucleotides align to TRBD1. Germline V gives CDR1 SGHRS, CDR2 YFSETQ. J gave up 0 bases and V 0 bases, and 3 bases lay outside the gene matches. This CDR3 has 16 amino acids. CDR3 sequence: CASSLGGTGNQETQYF. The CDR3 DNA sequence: TGCGCCAGCAGCTTGGGAGGGACAGGGAACCAAGAGACCCAGTACTTC.

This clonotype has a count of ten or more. The CDR3 loop is CASSSTSGNTIYF. In nucleotides, the CDR3 is TGTGCCAGCAGCTCTACCTCTGGAAACACCATATATTTT. The chain couples TRBV12-3 or TRBV12-4 to TRBJ1-3; no clear D gene. CDR3 size: 13 residues. V was cut by 6 bases and J by 0 bases, with 6 bases left in between.

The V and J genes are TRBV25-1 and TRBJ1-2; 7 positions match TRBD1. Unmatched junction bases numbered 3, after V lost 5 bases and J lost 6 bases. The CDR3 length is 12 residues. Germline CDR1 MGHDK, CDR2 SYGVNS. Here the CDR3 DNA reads TGTGCCAGCAGTCAACAGGGGAATGGCTACACCTTC. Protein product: CASSQQGNGYTF.